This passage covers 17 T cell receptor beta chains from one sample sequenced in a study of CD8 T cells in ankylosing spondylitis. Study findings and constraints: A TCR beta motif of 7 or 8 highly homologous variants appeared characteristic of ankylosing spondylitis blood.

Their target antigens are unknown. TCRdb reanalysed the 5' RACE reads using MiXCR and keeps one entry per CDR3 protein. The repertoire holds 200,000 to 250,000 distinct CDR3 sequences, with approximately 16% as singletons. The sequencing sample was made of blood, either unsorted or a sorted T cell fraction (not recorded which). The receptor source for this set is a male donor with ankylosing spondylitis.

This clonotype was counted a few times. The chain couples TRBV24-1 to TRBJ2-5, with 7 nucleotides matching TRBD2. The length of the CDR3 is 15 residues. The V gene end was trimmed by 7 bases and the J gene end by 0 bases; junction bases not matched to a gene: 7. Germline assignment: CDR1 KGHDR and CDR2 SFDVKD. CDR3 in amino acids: CATRRAGSHQETQYF. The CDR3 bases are TGTGCCACCAGGAGAGCGGGGTCCCACCAAGAGACCCAGTACTTC.

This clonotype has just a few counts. Written as DNA, the CDR3 is TGTGCCTGGAGTGTAGGGCTCCCTAACTATGGCTACACCTTC. Amino acids: CAWSVGLPNYGYTF. The V gene is TRBV30, the J gene TRBJ1-2; D remains unclear. Germline V gene lookup returns CDR1 GTSNPN and CDR2 SVGIG (reference sequence). Trimming left V 0 bases short and J 0 bases short, with 8 bases between. This CDR3 has 14 amino acids.

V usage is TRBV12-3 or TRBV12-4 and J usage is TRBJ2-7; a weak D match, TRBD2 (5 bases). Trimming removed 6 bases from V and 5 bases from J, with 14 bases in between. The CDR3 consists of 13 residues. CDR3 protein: CASSRSPGDEQYF. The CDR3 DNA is TGTGCCAGCAGCCGATCCCCCGGGGACGAGCAGTACTTC.

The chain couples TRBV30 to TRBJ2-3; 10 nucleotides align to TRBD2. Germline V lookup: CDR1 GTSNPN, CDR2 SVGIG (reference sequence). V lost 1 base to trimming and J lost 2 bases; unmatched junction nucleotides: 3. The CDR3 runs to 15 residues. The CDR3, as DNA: TGTGCCTGGAGTGCCCTAGCGGGGGCCACAGATACGCAGTATTTT. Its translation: CAWSALAGATDTQYF.

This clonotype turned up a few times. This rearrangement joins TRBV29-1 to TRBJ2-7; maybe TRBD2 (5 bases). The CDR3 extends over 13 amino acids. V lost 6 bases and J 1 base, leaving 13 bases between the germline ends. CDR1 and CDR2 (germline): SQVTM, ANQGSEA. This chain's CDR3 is CSVTRADSYEQYF. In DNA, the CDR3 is TGCAGCGTGACGAGGGCCGATTCCTACGAGCAGTACTTC.

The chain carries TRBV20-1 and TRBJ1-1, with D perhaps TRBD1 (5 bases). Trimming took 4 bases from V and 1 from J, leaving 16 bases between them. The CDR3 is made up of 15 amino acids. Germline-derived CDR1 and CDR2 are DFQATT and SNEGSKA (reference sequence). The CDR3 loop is CSATDDDRTNTEAFF. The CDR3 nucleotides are TGCAGTGCTACCGACGATGACAGAACGAACACTGAAGCTTTCTTT.

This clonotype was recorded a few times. CDR3 DNA sequence: TGTGCCAGCAGCCCCCACGGCGACCTCGGGGGCGAGCAGTACTTC. Protein product: CASSPHGDLGGEQYF. The V gene is TRBV7-8, the J gene TRBJ2-7; D might be TRBD2 (6 bases). This CDR3 comprises 15 residues. CDR1 and CDR2 from the germline V gene are SGHVS and FQNEAQ. V shed 5 bases and J shed 6 bases, with 20 bases lying between them. The whole variable domain, filled in from reference TRBV7-8 and TRBJ2-7, reads GAGVSQSPRYKVAKRGQDVALRCDPISGHVSLFWYQQALGQGPEFLTYFQNEAQLDKSGLPSDRFFAERPEGSVSTLKIQRTQQEDSAVYLCASSPHGDLGGEQYFGPGTRLTVT.

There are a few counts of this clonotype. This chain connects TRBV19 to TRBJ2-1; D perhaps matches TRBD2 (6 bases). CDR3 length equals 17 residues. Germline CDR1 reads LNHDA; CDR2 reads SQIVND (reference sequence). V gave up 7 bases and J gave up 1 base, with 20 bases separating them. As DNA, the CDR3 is TGTGCCAGTACCGAGGTTTCCGGGAGCGGGTCCTACAATGAGCAGTTCTTC. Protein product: CASTEVSGSGSYNEQFF.

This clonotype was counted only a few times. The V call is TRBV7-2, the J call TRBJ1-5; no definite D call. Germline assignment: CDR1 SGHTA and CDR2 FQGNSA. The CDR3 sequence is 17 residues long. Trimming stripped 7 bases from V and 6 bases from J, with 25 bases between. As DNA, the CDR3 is TGTGCCAGCACCTCCCCCCGTCCCAGACCCTGTCTTCAGCCCCAGCATTTT. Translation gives CASTSPRPRPCLQPQHF.

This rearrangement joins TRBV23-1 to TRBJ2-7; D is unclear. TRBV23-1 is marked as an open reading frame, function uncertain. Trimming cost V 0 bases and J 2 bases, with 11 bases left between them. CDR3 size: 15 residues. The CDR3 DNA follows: TGCGCCAGCAGTCAATCCGCCTCAGTTCCCTACGAGCAGTACTTC. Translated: CASSQSASVPYEQYF.

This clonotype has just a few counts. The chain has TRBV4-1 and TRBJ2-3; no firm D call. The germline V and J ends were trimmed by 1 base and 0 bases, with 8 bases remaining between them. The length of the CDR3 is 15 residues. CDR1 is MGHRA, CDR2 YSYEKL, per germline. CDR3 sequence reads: CASSQVTTSTDTQYF. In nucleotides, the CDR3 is TGCGCCAGCAGCCAAGTGACCACTAGCACAGATACGCAGTATTTT.

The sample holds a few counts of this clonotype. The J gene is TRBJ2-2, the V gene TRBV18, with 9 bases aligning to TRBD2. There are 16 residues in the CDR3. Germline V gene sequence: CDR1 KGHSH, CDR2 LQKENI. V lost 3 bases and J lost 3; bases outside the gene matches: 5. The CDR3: CASSPPVAGDTGELFF. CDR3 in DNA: TGTGCCAGCTCACCCCCGGTAGCGGGAGACACCGGGGAGCTGTTTTTT.

CDR3 in amino acids: CATQARVENTGELFF. The CDR3, as DNA: TGTGCCACCCAGGCCCGGGTCGAGAACACCGGGGAGCTGTTTTTT. V and J are TRBV27 and TRBJ2-2; the D is unclear. The ends were cut back, 10 bases at V and 1 base at J, with 16 bases in the middle. From germline, CDR1 is MNHEY and CDR2 SMNVEV (reference sequence). The CDR3 has 15 amino acids.

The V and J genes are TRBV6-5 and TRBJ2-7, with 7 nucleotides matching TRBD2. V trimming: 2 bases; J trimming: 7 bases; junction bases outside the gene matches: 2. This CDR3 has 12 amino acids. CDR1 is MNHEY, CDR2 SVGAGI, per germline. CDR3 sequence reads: CASSYAGDEQYF. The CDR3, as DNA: TGTGCCAGCAGTTACGCGGGGGATGAGCAGTACTTC.

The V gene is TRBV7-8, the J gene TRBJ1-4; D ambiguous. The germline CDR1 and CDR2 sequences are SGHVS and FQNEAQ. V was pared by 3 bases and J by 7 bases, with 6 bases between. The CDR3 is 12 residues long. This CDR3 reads CASSFSSEKLFF. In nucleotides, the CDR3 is TGTGCCAGCAGCTTCTCGAGTGAAAAACTGTTTTTT.

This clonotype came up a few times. CDR3 protein: CASSFASEQFF. CDR3 nucleotide sequence: TGTGCCAGCAGTTTCGCGAGTGAGCAGTTCTTC. The rearrangement links TRBV12-3 or TRBV12-4 to TRBJ2-1; D uncertain. Trimming took 3 bases from V and 9 from J, leaving 6 bases between them. CDR3 length: 11 amino acids.

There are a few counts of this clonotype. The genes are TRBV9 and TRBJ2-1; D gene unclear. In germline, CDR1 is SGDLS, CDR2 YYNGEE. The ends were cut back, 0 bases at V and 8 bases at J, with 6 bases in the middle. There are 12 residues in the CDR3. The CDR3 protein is CASSVVEYEQFF. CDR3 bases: TGTGCCAGCAGCGTAGTGGAATATGAGCAGTTCTTC.